The clone carrying this T cell receptor beta chain was detected many times. Its specificity is not known. The sample comes from a study of molecular identifiers for immune sequencing clone quantification. Study conclusions and caveats: Detecting spiked Jurkat TCR RNA from one cell among roughly 900,000 naive cells was reportedly possible. Clone sizes could be underestimated for highly expanded clones when identical TCR molecules share a barcode.

Bulk TCR libraries used previously described methods and listed TCR primers. TCRdb ran MiXCR on the PCR reads and lists one entry per CDR3 protein. The sample lists about 320,000 distinct CDR3 sequences; roughly a fifth were seen once. The source material was naive CD8+ T cells from blood, with Jurkat cell RNA spiked in. Subset denoted: FACS-sorted CD8+CD4-CCR7+CD45RA+ naive T cells. The source of this sequence is a human donor in good health. Some libraries in this study had Jurkat cell RNA spiked in.

DNA for the CDR3: TGTGCCAGCAGTTTTAACGGGGAGCTGTTTTTT. Residues: CASSFNGELFF. The gene calls are TRBV12-3 or TRBV12-4 and TRBJ2-2; D is unresolved. Trimming removed 3 bases from V and 7 bases from J, with 3 bases in between. This CDR3 is built from 11 residues.